This T cell receptor beta chain emerged from a study of radiation and T cells in renal cell carcinoma. Measured with immunoSEQ multiplex PCR; TCRdb has only the in-frame clones, and not every one. The table lists 97,000 or so clones, 84% of them singletons. CDR3 length: 17 residues. V lost 4 bases to trimming and J lost 0 bases, with 15 bases between them. CDR1 SGHAT and CDR2 FQNNGV come from the germline V gene. The time point here: blood 4 weeks post-SBRT, at nephrectomy. Treatment in this sample: 15 Gy SBRT to primary tumor, nephrectomy 4 weeks later. Nephrectomy followed 15 Gy stereotactic body radiation by 4 weeks. Serial blood draws occurred at baseline and 2 and 4 weeks post-SBRT.

The clonotype originates from a man aged 55-75 years with renal cell carcinoma. The V call is TRBV11-2, the J call TRBJ2-2; no definite D call. This material consisted of blood, taken from a patient whose treatment included radiotherapy and nephrectomy. CDR3 region: CASSWPTSYTNTGELFF. CDR3 DNA sequence: TGTGCCAGCAGCTGGCCGACCAGTTACACGAACACCGGGGAGCTGTTTTTT.